This entry features one T cell receptor beta chain sequence. The target antigen is unknown. These data belong to a study of STAT5B mutations in CD4+ large granular lymphocyte leukemia. Overall study results and limits: Top patient clones used TRBV06 genes more often: 8/27 versus 2/35 in controls. Roughly 27% of private leukemic clonotypes occurred rarely in other patients' non-leukemic repertoires.

Original processing notes: Productive clonotypes were detectable down to 2.59 x 10-5 frequency. TCRdb keeps only in-frame clones here, not all; method: immunoSEQ multiplex PCR. From that table come the V and J calls and clone size; the DNA was used to work out D and trimming. The repertoire holds under 50,000 clones, with more than 65% as singletons. This CDR3 comprises 14 residues. V lost 5 bases and J lost 5; bases outside the gene matches: 6. Per germline, CDR1 LNHDA and CDR2 SQIVND (reference sequence). The chain links TRBV19 to TRBJ2-1; TRBD2 aligns across 7 bases. Source material: CD4+ T cells from blood buffy coats. The source is a human donor in good health. CDR3 DNA: TGTGCCAGTAGTTACAGCGGGGATAACAATGAGCAGTTCTTC. Translation gives CASSYSGDNNEQFF.